This entry features one T cell receptor (beta chain) sequence. Its antigen is unidentified. The entry originates in a study of T-cell reconstitution after alpha-beta-depleted transplantation in children. The study, taken as a whole, reports: After transplant, at about two months, alpha-beta T cells were reportedly derived from several hundred expanded graft clones.

Preparation of the TCRbeta library involved a method that used unique molecular identifiers. TCRdb re-derived calls from the PCR reads in MiXCR, one entry per CDR3 protein. The sample has around 500,000 distinct CDR3 sequences; about 23% are singletons. The sequence came from a boy under two years old who had a stem cell transplant for acute myeloid leukemia, so the T cells may come from the graft donor. The sequences come from PBMCs, mostly from graft donor cells, collected 360 days after TCRalphabeta/CD19-depleted stem cell transplant.

This CDR3 is CASSDPRTGRDYNEQFF. For the CDR3, the DNA is TGTGCCAGCAGTGACCCTAGGACAGGCAGGGACTACAATGAGCAGTTCTTC. The chain links TRBV25-1 to TRBJ2-1; TRBD1 agrees at 7 bases. With 3 bases clipped from V and 3 bases from J, the junction kept 11 bases outside the gene matches. Germline CDR1 and CDR2: MGHDK and SYGVNS. The CDR3 sequence is 17 residues long.